Each of the 27 T cell receptor beta chains below was sequenced from the same sample in a study of identical twins. In TCRdb, the 5' RACE reads were re-called with MiXCR into one record per CDR3 protein. Of 750,000 to 950,000 distinct CDR3 sequences listed, roughly 12% were seen once; the top ten hold around 1.5%. These data were likewise used in another study, on yellow fever vaccine responses in identical twins.

The sequenced sample consisted of PBMCs. These receptors all come from a woman under 30 in good health.

The chain carries TRBV20-1 and TRBJ1-5, with 8 positions matching TRBD1. CDR1 and CDR2 from the germline V gene are DFQATT and SNEGSKA (reference sequence). Trimming removed 5 bases from V and 2 bases from J; junction bases left unmatched: 5. CDR3 size: 14 residues. The CDR3 DNA sequence: TGCAGTGCTTTCGACAGGGGTGGCAATCAGCCCCAGCATTTT. It is translated as CSAFDRGGNQPQHF.

The genes are TRBV6-5 and TRBJ2-7; D is perhaps TRBD1 (6 bases). V shed 3 bases and J shed 0 bases, with 12 bases lying between them. Germline CDR1 is MNHEY and CDR2 is SVGAGI. This CDR3 region has 15 residues. CDR3 region: CASSYTAGDSYEQYF. The CDR3 bases are TGTGCCAGCAGTTATACGGCAGGGGACTCCTACGAGCAGTACTTC.

V gene TRBV20-1 combines with J gene TRBJ2-5, with 8 bases matching TRBD2. Germline CDR1 is DFQATT and CDR2 is SNEGSKA (reference sequence). V lost 2 bases to trimming and J lost 5 bases; unmatched junction nucleotides: 7. The CDR3 runs 14 residues. CDR3 region: CSARRAGVRETQYF. The CDR3 DNA reads TGCAGTGCTAGACGAGCGGGAGTAAGGGAGACCCAGTACTTC.

About this clonotype itself: Its ends do not fully match the called genes, so a read error is possible. CDR3 region: CATSGALAAPYNEQLF. The DNA for the CDR3 is TGTGCCACCAGTGGAGCCCTAGCGGCTCCCTACAATGAGCAGCTCTTC. The chain is built from TRBV15 and TRBJ2-1, with TRBD2 matching over 7 bases. Germline V gives CDR1 LNHNV, CDR2 YYDKDF (reference sequence). The CDR3 is 16 amino acids.

There are a few counts of this clonotype. The chain couples TRBV20-1 to TRBJ2-7; unclear D gene. Trimming pared 3 bases from V and 3 bases from J, leaving 12 bases between. Looked up from germline, CDR1 is DFQATT and CDR2 is SNEGSKA (reference sequence). This CDR3 is built from 13 residues. CDR3 bases: TGCAGTGCTAGGTCCCAGACTGGCTACGAGCAGTACGTC. It specifies CSARSQTGYEQYV.

V usage is TRBV28 and J usage is TRBJ1-2; D is perhaps TRBD1 (5 bases). Trimming removed 1 base from V and 8 bases from J, with 14 bases in between. Germline CDR1 and CDR2: MDHEN and SYDVKM. The CDR3 runs to 14 residues. This chain's CDR3 is CASSLYPLTEGYTF. The DNA for the CDR3 is TGTGCCAGCAGTTTATACCCCCTGACAGAGGGCTACACCTTC.

This clonotype was seen many times. This chain uses TRBV11-1 with TRBJ2-2; D unclear. Germline loops: CDR1 SGHAT, CDR2 FQDESV (reference sequence). The CDR3 contains 20 residues. V was cut by 5 bases and J by 0 bases, with 25 bases left in between. The CDR3: CASSPLGQPRTRSNTGELFF. In nucleotides, the CDR3 is TGTGCCAGCAGCCCGCTCGGGCAGCCAAGGACGCGTTCGAACACCGGGGAGCTGTTTTTT.

This clonotype was detected only a few times. The chain carries TRBV3-1 and TRBJ2-2, with a possible D match to TRBD2 (5 bases). CDR3 length equals 17 residues. Trimming shortened V by 4 bases and J by 6 bases, and 21 bases separated the two germline ends. The germline CDR1 and CDR2 sequences are LGHDT and YNNKEL (reference sequence). The CDR3 coding sequence is TGTGCCAGCAGCCCGCACCCCAGCAGAGGGCCTGCCGGGGAGCTGTTTTTT. Its translation is CASSPHPSRGPAGELFF.

The rearrangement uses TRBV19 and TRBJ2-3, with 11 positions matching TRBD2. Germline V gives CDR1 LNHDA, CDR2 SQIVND (reference sequence). V was clipped by 6 bases and J by 1 base; unmatched bases: 18. This CDR3 is built from 20 residues. The CDR3 region has the DNA TGTGCCAGTAGCCCGAAAGTAACGCGGGGGACTAGCGGTGGCACAGATACGCAGTATTTT. Its protein is CASSPKVTRGTSGGTDTQYF.

The chain links TRBV27 to TRBJ1-1; D possibly corresponds to TRBD1 (6 bases). The length of the CDR3 is 13 residues. Germline V CDR1 and CDR2: MNHEY, SMNVEV (reference sequence). Trimming cost V 6 bases and J 3 bases, with 11 bases left between them. The CDR3 here is CASRKQGYTEAFF. CDR3 nucleotide sequence: TGTGCCAGCAGGAAACAGGGTTACACTGAAGCTTTCTTT.

The genes are TRBV5-6 and TRBJ2-2, with D hard to call. V dropped 4 bases and J dropped 4 bases, with 11 bases sitting between them. The germline CDR1 and CDR2 sequences are SGHDT and YYEEEE. The CDR3 has 14 amino acids. CDR3: CASSRRLLTGELFF. DNA of the CDR3: TGTGCCAGCAGCCGCCGGCTCCTCACCGGGGAGCTGTTTTTT. Based on the CDR3 plus reference TRBV5-6 and TRBJ2-2, the full variable domain is DAGVTQSPTHLIKTRGQQVTLRCSPKSGHDTVSWYQQALGQGPQFIFQYYEEEERQRGNFPDRFSGHQFPNYSSELNVNALLLGDSALYLCASSRRLLTGELFFGEGSRLTVL.

At least ten counts were recorded for this clonotype. The chain employs TRBV6-6 and TRBJ2-2, with D perhaps TRBD1 (6 bases). This CDR3 is built from 13 residues. Germline values: CDR1 MNHNY, CDR2 SVGAGI (reference sequence). The V gene lost 6 bases and the J gene lost 1 base, with 6 bases spanning the gap. The DNA of the CDR3 is TGTGCCAGCAGACAGGGGAACACCGGGGAGCTGTTTTTT. Encoded protein: CASRQGNTGELFF.

This clonotype has a count of ten or more. The V call is TRBV12-3 or TRBV12-4, the J call TRBJ1-5; no firm D call. This CDR3 comprises 15 residues. V dropped 2 bases and J dropped 2 bases, with 10 bases sitting between them. The CDR3 protein is CASSLTLVGNQPQHF. CDR3 sequence (DNA): TGTGCCAGCAGTTTAACCCTTGTGGGCAATCAGCCCCAGCATTTT.

The rearrangement joins TRBV24-1 to TRBJ2-2; tentative D call: TRBD1 (6 bases). Germline assignment: CDR1 KGHDR and CDR2 SFDVKD. CDR3 size: 16 residues. The V end lost 4 bases, the J end lost 3 bases, and 14 bases lay between the germline ends. CDR3 sequence (DNA): TGTGCCACCAGTGACTGGACAGCCTGGGACACCGGGGAGCTGTTTTTT. Translating gives CATSDWTAWDTGELFF.

The chain recombines TRBV9 with TRBJ2-1, with 7 positions matching TRBD2. After removal of 1 base from V and 7 bases from J, the junction contained 23 bases not matched to a gene. CDR3 size: 20 residues. Germline V lookup: CDR1 SGDLS, CDR2 YYNGEE. The CDR3: CASSVNPLTGLAATDNEQFF. CDR3 in DNA: TGTGCCAGCAGCGTAAACCCACTGACGGGGCTAGCGGCGACAGATAATGAGCAGTTCTTC.

This clonotype was found many times. The chain uses TRBV5-1 and TRBJ2-3; D ambiguous. This CDR3 has 15 residues. Germline loops: CDR1 SGHRS, CDR2 YFSETQ. Trimming pared 0 bases from V and 0 bases from J, leaving 8 bases between. CDR3 in DNA: TGCGCCAGCAGCTTGGAAGGGTCTAGCACAGATACGCAGTATTTT. Translated: CASSLEGSSTDTQYF.

The chain has TRBV24-1 and TRBJ2-1, with 7 bases identical to TRBD2. Germline trimming cut 2 bases from V and 2 bases from J; bases unmatched to any gene: 8. The CDR3 loop spans 17 amino acids. From germline, CDR1 is KGHDR and CDR2 SFDVKD. The CDR3 sequence is CATSDSLVAGAYNEQFF. The DNA for the CDR3 is TGTGCCACCAGTGATTCCCTCGTAGCGGGTGCCTACAATGAGCAGTTCTTC.

Ten or more counts support this clonotype. V is TRBV27 and J is TRBJ2-3; D is unresolved. The CDR3 consists of 12 residues. Trimming took 5 bases from V and 2 from J, leaving 5 bases between them. The germline V gene has CDR1 MNHEY and CDR2 SMNVEV (reference sequence). This chain's CDR3 is CASSGLTDTQYF. Written as DNA, the CDR3 is TGTGCCAGCAGTGGTCTCACAGATACGCAGTATTTT.

This clonotype was picked up many times. J is TRBJ1-1 and V is TRBV27; D is unresolved. V was pared by 2 bases and J by 0 bases, with 7 bases between. CDR1 and CDR2 (germline): MNHEY, SMNVEV (reference sequence). The CDR3 is 14 amino acids. DNA for the CDR3: TGTGCCAGCAGTTTAATGGCGGTGAACACTGAAGCTTTCTTT. Protein sequence: CASSLMAVNTEAFF.

This clonotype was counted a few times. This chain connects TRBV3-1 to TRBJ2-1; TRBD2 agrees at 10 bases. Trimming cost V 5 bases and J 9 bases; bases outside gene matches: 10. Germline CDR1 and CDR2: LGHDT and YNNKEL (reference sequence). This CDR3 has 15 residues. DNA for the CDR3: TGTGCCAGCAGCGTAGCTGGTCTAGCGGGAGTTGAGCAGTTCTTC. Its translation is CASSVAGLAGVEQFF.

The V and J genes are TRBV5-1 and TRBJ2-3; 10 bases fit TRBD2. The ends lost 0 bases at V and 0 bases at J; junction bases unmatched: 4. CDR1 SGHRS and CDR2 YFSETQ come from the germline V gene. The CDR3 spans 17 residues. CDR3 amino acids: CASSLGQTSGSTDTQYF. The CDR3, as DNA: TGCGCCAGCAGCTTGGGCCAGACTAGCGGGAGCACAGATACGCAGTATTTT.

This clonotype came up a few times. The gene calls are TRBV20-1 and TRBJ1-2; D unclear. V lost 0 bases and J lost 5, with 10 bases in between. CDR1 and CDR2 from the germline V gene are DFQATT and SNEGSKA (reference sequence). The CDR3 length is 13 residues. CDR3 sequence (DNA): TGCAGTGCTAGAGATCCGGACGGGTATGGCTACACCTTC. Protein product: CSARDPDGYGYTF.

V and J are TRBV12-3 or TRBV12-4 and TRBJ2-2; perhaps TRBD2 as D (5 bases). The CDR3 is 15 amino acids. The V end lost 5 bases, the J end lost 5 bases, and 15 bases lay between the germline ends. CDR3 in DNA: TGTGCCAGCAGTCCTCGCCGCGGGTGGACCGGGGAGCTGTTTTTT. Its translation: CASSPRRGWTGELFF.

This clonotype was counted only a few times. V and J are TRBV6-1 and TRBJ2-3; possibly TRBD2 for D (5 bases). The V gene lost 1 base and the J gene lost 3 bases, with 14 bases spanning the gap. Germline CDR1 reads MNHNS; CDR2 reads SASEGT. The CDR3 is 16 amino acids. CDR3 residues: CASSEERRPTTDTQYF. The CDR3 coding sequence is TGTGCCAGCAGTGAAGAGCGGCGGCCGACAACAGATACGCAGTATTTT.

This clonotype turned up a few times. This chain uses TRBV2 with TRBJ2-7; D remains ambiguous. V lost 2 bases to trimming and J lost 7 bases, with 9 bases between them. Per the germline V gene, CDR1 is SNHLY and CDR2 is FYNNEI. This CDR3 has 12 amino acids. For the CDR3, the DNA is TGTGCCAGCAGTGAAAGGGCGTGGGAGCAGTACGTC. Its translation: CASSERAWEQYV.

The V gene is TRBV20-1, the J gene TRBJ2-3; 8 bases are a match to TRBD2. This CDR3 contains 14 residues. The V gene end was trimmed by 5 bases and the J gene end by 4 bases; junction bases not matched to a gene: 8. Germline-derived CDR1 and CDR2 are DFQATT and SNEGSKA (reference sequence). The CDR3 spells CSAPTSGRPDTQYF. The CDR3 DNA is TGCAGTGCTCCTACTAGCGGTCGGCCAGATACGCAGTATTTT.

The V and J genes are TRBV7-9 and TRBJ2-1; 7 positions match TRBD1. With 5 bases clipped from V and 3 bases from J, the junction kept 7 bases outside the gene matches. The germline V gene has CDR1 SEHNR and CDR2 FQNEAQ (reference sequence). The CDR3 is 15 amino acids. For the CDR3, the DNA is TGTGCCAGCAGCCATATCCGGGACAGCTACAATGAGCAGTTCTTC. This sequence encodes CASSHIRDSYNEQFF.